These T cell receptor beta chains were read from a single sample in a study of blood T cell repertoires in COVID-19. Repertoires were generated with immunoSEQ multiplex PCR, while TCRdb's copy carries only in-frame clones and drops some. The sample yields just over 60,000 clones, around 80% seen once. Sequences were obtained from peripheral blood. These receptors were taken from a woman aged 80 or over with active or convalescent COVID-19. Each CDR3 is given with its conserved first and last residue. The D gene is left open where the match is weak. Clone size is not always given. Where it is, it says once, few, many or a class for expanded clones.

J gene | V gene | clone size | D gene | CDR3 protein | CDR3 DNA
TRBJ2-2 | TRBV10-3 | . | . | CAISDTGPTGTGELFF | TGTGCCATCAGTGATACCGGGCCCACGGGAACCGGGGAGCTGTTTTTT
TRBJ1-5 | TRBV2 | . | . | CASGSSSGNQPQHF | TGTGCCAGCGGCAGCTCTTCAGGAAATCAGCCCCAGCATTTT
TRBJ1-4 | TRBV30 | . | TRBD1 | CAWSELDRGRGKLFF | TGTGCCTGGAGTGAGCTGGACAGGGGACGGGGAAAACTGTTTTTT
TRBJ1-2 | TRBV12-5 | . | . | CASGQGTNYGYTF | TGTGCTAGTGGACAGGGCACTAACTATGGCTACACCTTC
TRBJ2-1 | TRBV9 | . | TRBD2 | CASSFSSGGAIGNEQFF | TGTGCCAGCAGCTTTTCTAGCGGGGGGGCCATCGGCAATGAGCAGTTCTTC
TRBJ2-3 | TRBV29-1 | . | TRBD1 | CSVGQGFSYTQYF | TGCAGCGTCGGACAGGGCTTCTCTTATACGCAGTATTTT
TRBJ2-3 | TRBV9 | . | TRBD2 | CASSVARTSGSTDTQYF | TGTGCCAGCAGCGTAGCTAGGACTAGCGGTAGCACAGATACGCAGTATTTT
TRBJ1-1 | TRBV5-1 | . | TRBD1 | CASSFDPGGDTEAFF | TGCGCCAGCAGCTTTGATCCAGGGGGCGACACTGAAGCTTTCTTT
TRBJ2-5 | TRBV5-1 | . | TRBD1 | CASTTTGGSGETQYF | TGCGCCAGCACTACGACAGGGGGTTCCGGAGAGACCCAGTACTTC
TRBJ1-2 | TRBV2 | . | TRBD1 | CASSARTGGSYGYTF | TGTGCCAGCAGTGCTCGGACAGGGGGCTCCTATGGCTACACCTTC
TRBJ1-1 | TRBV3-1/TRBV3-2 | . | . | CASSPRGGTLNTEAFF | TGTGCCAGCAGCCCCCGGGGGGGGACTCTGAACACTGAAGCTTTCTTT
TRBJ2-1 | TRBV7-9 | medium-sized | TRBD2 | CASSLGGGASGEQFF | TGTGCCAGCAGCTTAGGCGGGGGGGCCTCGGGTGAGCAGTTCTTC
TRBJ2-7 | TRBV4-1 | . | TRBD1 | CASSQNRDSGYEQYF | TGCGCCAGCAGCCAAAACCGGGACAGTGGCTACGAGCAGTACTTC
TRBJ2-7 | TRBV2 | . | TRBD2 | CASSEFGGGTTTYEQYF | TGTGCCAGCAGTGAGTTTGGCGGGGGGACTACTACCTACGAGCAGTACTTC
TRBJ1-1 | TRBV5-1 | . | TRBD1 | CASTRTGGDTEAFF | TGCGCCAGCACCCGGACAGGGGGGGACACTGAAGCTTTCTTT
TRBJ2-5 | TRBV5-4 | . | TRBD2 | CASSLTSGVEETQYF | TGTGCCAGCAGCTTAACTAGCGGGGTTGAGGAGACCCAGTACTTC
TRBJ2-1 | TRBV29-1 | . | TRBD1 | CSINPGTGVYNEQFF | TGCAGCATCAATCCCGGGACAGGGGTATACAATGAGCAGTTCTTC
TRBJ1-2 | TRBV10-3 | few | TRBD1 | CAITPGGRDNYGYTF | TGTGCCATCACCCCAGGGGGGAGAGATAACTATGGCTACACCTTC
TRBJ2-5 | TRBV5-1 | . | . | CASSFDRPETQYF | TGCGCCAGCAGCTTTGACAGGCCAGAGACCCAGTACTTC
TRBJ2-1 | TRBV4-1 | . | TRBD1 | CASSQDAGGNVEFF | TGCGCCAGCAGCCAAGATGCAGGGGGAAATGTTGAGTTCTTC
TRBJ1-4 | TRBV4-2 | . | TRBD1 | CASSQGQGNEKLFF | TGTGCCAGCAGCCAGGGACAGGGTAACGAAAAACTGTTTTTT
TRBJ2-2 | TRBV5-1 | . | . | CASSLGQLAGELFF | TGCGCCAGCAGCTTGGGACAATTGGCCGGGGAGCTGTTTTTT
TRBJ2-7 | TRBV3-1/TRBV3-2 | . | TRBD1 | CASSHSYRGTGPGEQYF | TGTGCCAGCAGCCACTCCTACAGGGGGACAGGGCCGGGCGAGCAGTACTTC
TRBJ1-2 | TRBV7-9 | few | TRBD1 | CASSPSGQGTSAYGYTF | TGTGCCAGCAGCCCGAGTGGACAGGGCACCTCTGCTTATGGCTACACCTTC
TRBJ1-1 | TRBV5-1 | . | . | CASSGGAATEAFF | TGCGCCAGCAGTGGAGGGGCCGCCACTGAAGCTTTCTTT
TRBJ1-2 | TRBV27 | . | . | CASSFSTSYGYTF | TGTGCCAGCAGTTTCTCCACGAGCTATGGCTACACCTTC